The clone carrying this T cell receptor (beta chain) was counted once. The length of the CDR3 is 14 residues. Germline loops: CDR1 SEHNR, CDR2 FQNEAQ (reference sequence). Trimming took off 8 bases at V and 3 bases at J, with 11 bases between the two ends. For roughly 5 of the biomarker-study patients, the CD4+ cells were further sorted so as to obtain CD25+CD127- cells. The authors sorted CD4+ and CD8+ T cells from PBMCs. These data are taken from a study of CD8+ T cells in alopecia areata. In each case, RNA was isolated and then reverse transcribed into cDNA as the sequencing template. The protocol was immunoSEQ multiplex PCR, while the TCRdb copy is restricted to in-frame clones and leaves out a portion. In the table there are several thousand clones, approximately 70% of which are singletons.

The chain has TRBV7-9 and TRBJ2-6; D gene uncertain. Specimen: CD4+ Tregs sorted from blood. The origin of this receptor is a human donor with alopecia areata. Here the CDR3 DNA reads TGTGCCAGCGGGAATCTTGTTGGGGCCAACGTCCTGACTTTC. Its protein product is CASGNLVGANVLTF.